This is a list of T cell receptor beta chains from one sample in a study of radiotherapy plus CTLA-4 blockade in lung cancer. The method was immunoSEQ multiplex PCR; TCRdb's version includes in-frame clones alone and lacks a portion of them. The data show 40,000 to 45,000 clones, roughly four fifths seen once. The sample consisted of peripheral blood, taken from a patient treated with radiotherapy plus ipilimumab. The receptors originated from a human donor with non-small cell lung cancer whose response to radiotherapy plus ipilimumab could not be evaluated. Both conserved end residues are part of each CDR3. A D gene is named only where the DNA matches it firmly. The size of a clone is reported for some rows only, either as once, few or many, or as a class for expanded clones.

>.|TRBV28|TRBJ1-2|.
CASSSSQAYGYTF
TGTGCCAGCAGTTCATCTCAGGCTTATGGCTACACCTTC
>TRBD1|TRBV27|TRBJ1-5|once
CASSPYGTGVNQPQHF
TGTGCCAGCAGCCCATACGGGACAGGGGTCAATCAGCCCCAGCATTTT
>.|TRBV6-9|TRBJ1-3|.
CASSYSFMGALGNTIYF
TGTGCCAGCAGTTATTCCTTTATGGGGGCGCTCGGAAACACCATATATTTT
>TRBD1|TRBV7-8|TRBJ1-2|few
CASSLDRDRSF
TGTGCCAGCAGCTTAGATAGGGACAGATCCTTC
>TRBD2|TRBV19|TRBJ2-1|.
CASSPGLAGGLGNEQFF
TGTGCCAGTAGCCCGGGACTAGCGGGAGGGCTTGGCAATGAGCAGTTCTTC
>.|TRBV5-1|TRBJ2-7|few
CASSLEGVSSYEQYF
TGCGCCAGCAGCTTGGAAGGGGTGAGCTCCTACGAGCAGTACTTC
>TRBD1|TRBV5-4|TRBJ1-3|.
CASSRAGTEGNTIYF
TGTGCCAGCAGTAGAGCCGGGACAGAAGGAAACACCATATATTTT
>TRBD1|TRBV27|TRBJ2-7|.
CASTLSAGGSSYEQYF
TGTGCCAGCACCCTATCCGCAGGGGGCTCCTCCTACGAGCAGTACTTC
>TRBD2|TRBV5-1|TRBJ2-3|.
CASSLGLAGGITDTQYF
TGCGCCAGCAGCTTGGGGCTAGCGGGGGGGATCACAGATACGCAGTATTTT
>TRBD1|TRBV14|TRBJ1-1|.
CASSIRQGWTEAFF
TGTGCCAGCAGCATCAGACAGGGTTGGACTGAAGCTTTCTTT
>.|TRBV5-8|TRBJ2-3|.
CASGGWTIETDTQYF
TGTGCCAGCGGAGGGTGGACAATTGAGACAGATACGCAGTATTTT
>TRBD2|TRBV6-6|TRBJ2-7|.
CASGGEGTYEQYF
TGTGCCAGCGGGGGGGAGGGCACCTACGAGCAGTACTTC
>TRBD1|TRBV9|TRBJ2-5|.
CASSVGYVDRKTQYF
TGTGCCAGCAGCGTAGGATACGTGGACAGGAAGACCCAGTACTTC
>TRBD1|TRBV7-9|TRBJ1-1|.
CASSLWGKTGVGEAFF
TGTGCCAGCAGCTTATGGGGTAAGACAGGGGTTGGTGAAGCTTTCTTT
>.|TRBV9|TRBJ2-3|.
CAAYVVAQYF
TGTGCCGCCTACGTGGTTGCGCAGTATTTT
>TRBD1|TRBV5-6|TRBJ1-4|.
CASSLLRDRHVGEKLFF
TGTGCCAGCAGCTTGCTTCGGGACAGACACGTGGGGGAAAAACTGTTTTTT
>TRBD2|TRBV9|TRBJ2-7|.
CASSVGAGGPGEQYF
TGTGCCAGCAGCGTAGGGGCGGGAGGGCCGGGCGAGCAGTACTTC
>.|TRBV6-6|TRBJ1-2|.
CASSYSQGMGGYTF
TGTGCCAGCAGTTACTCGCAGGGGATGGGGGGCTACACCTTC
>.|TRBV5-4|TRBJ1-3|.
CASSLDVSSGNTIYF
TGTGCCAGCAGCTTGGACGTCAGCTCTGGAAACACCATATATTTT
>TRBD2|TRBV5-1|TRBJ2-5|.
CASSLAGTSEETQYF
TGCGCCAGCAGCTTGGCTGGGACTAGCGAAGAGACCCAGTACTTC
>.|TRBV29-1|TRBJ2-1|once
CSVPTEYTYNEQFF
TGCAGCGTTCCAACAGAGTACACCTACAATGAGCAGTTCTTC
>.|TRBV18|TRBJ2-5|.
CASSPRLEETQYF
TGTGCCAGCTCACCGCGACTGGAAGAGACCCAGTACTTC
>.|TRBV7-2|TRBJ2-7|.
CASSGPRGVYEQYF
TGTGCCAGCAGCGGCCCCAGGGGTGTCTACGAGCAGTACTTC
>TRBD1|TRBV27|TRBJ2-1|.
CASSLGQGNEQFF
TGTGCCAGCAGTTTAGGACAGGGCAATGAGCAGTTCTTC
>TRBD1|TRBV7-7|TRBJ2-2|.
CASSMTGGDTGELFF
TGTGCTAGCAGCATGACAGGGGGAGACACCGGGGAGCTGTTTTTT
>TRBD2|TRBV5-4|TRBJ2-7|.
CASSSRTSWNEQYF
TGTGCCAGCAGCTCCCGGACTAGTTGGAACGAGCAGTACTTC
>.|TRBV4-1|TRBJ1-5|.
CASSQEALAGQPQHF
TGCGCCAGCAGCCAAGAGGCGCTTGCGGGGCAGCCCCAGCATTTT
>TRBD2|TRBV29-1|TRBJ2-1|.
CSVGAGGPNEQFF
TGCAGCGTTGGAGCGGGAGGGCCCAATGAGCAGTTCTTC
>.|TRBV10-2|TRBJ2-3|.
CASTPVAGVADTQYF
TGCGCCAGCACCCCAGTGGCGGGCGTAGCAGATACGCAGTATTTT
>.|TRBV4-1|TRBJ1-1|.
CASSQDRGNPLNTEAFF
TGCGCCAGCAGCCAAGATAGGGGCAACCCGCTGAACACTGAAGCTTTCTTT
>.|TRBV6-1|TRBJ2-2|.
CASSEIKGGTGELFF
TGTGCCAGCAGTGAAATAAAGGGGGGGACCGGGGAGCTGTTTTTT
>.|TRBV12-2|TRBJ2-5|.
CASRLVPRPPVQYF
TGTGCAAGTCGCTTAGTACCTAGACCGCCCGTCCAGTACTTC
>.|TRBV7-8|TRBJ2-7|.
CASSLVYGSYEQYF
TGTGCCAGCAGCTTAGTTTACGGCTCCTACGAGCAGTACTTC
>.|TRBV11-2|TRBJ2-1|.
CASSYGGSLNEQFF
TGTGCCAGCAGCTACGGGGGTAGCTTGAATGAGCAGTTCTTC
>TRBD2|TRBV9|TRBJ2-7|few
CASSPTASGRGEQYF
TGTGCCAGCAGCCCGACGGCTAGCGGGAGAGGCGAGCAGTACTTC
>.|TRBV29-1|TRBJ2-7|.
CSGLSGGYEQYF
TGCAGCGGACTTAGCGGAGGCTACGAGCAGTACTTC
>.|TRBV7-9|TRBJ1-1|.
CASSLTGTNTEAFF
TGTGCCAGCAGCTTAACAGGGACGAACACTGAAGCTTTCTTT
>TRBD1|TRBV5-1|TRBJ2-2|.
CASSLVGQGYTGELFF
TGCGCCAGCAGCTTGGTAGGACAGGGGTACACCGGGGAGCTGTTTTTT
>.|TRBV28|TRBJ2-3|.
CASRQGIRDTQYF
TGTGCCAGCAGACAGGGTATACGAGATACGCAGTATTTT
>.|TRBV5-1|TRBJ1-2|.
CASSSSGTLGYTF
TGCGCCAGCAGCTCATCCGGGACACTTGGCTACACCTTC
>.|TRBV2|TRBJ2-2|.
CASGGGRAATGELFF
TGTGCCAGCGGGGGGGGGCGGGCGGCCACCGGGGAGCTGTTTTTT